This T cell receptor (beta chain) derives from a study of T cells in tumors and immune-related adverse events (dated by TCRdb to the early 2020s). Including the terminal cysteine and phenylalanine, the CDR3 comprises 11 residues. Of all the DNA, just the CDR3 is kept, 33 bases in frame from base 1. V and J lose 0 bases and 4 bases, and a span of 2 bases separates them. As encoded in the germline V gene, CDR1 is SGHRS while CDR2 is YFSETQ. To note about this clone: Its antigen is currently not known. No base qualities exist here, and no much larger clone lies one base off it. Within the sample, other DNA sequences also encode this same CDR3.

The immunoSEQ assay was used to amplify and sequence the TCR beta locus, producing bulk TCR Vbeta CDR3 data. The authors' analysis ran thus. Non-productive CDR3s, sequences shorter than 7 amino acids, and those not starting with C or ending with F/W were excluded. Analysis was limited to specimens with at least 1000 reads, and clonotypes were defined at the amino acid level. To compute clonality, Pielou's evenness was subtracted from 1. To equalize library sizes, abundance-weighted random subsampling with replacement was performed and repeated 100 times so that 95% confidence intervals could be reported. Repertoire overlap was quantified with the Morisita overlap index, and the top 40 clones per specimen were checked for overlap with the irAE. TCRdb obtained this table from immuneACCESS and retained in-frame rearrangements with V and J assigned. These tables miss some clones; where compared with another copy, unresolved V genes account for less than half of the shortfall, and the remainder is unexplained. The D gene and trimming were derived from the DNA, and the V and J assignments and clone size from that table. The sample yields about 22,000 clones; 80% to 95% were counted once. Jointly, the top ten make up roughly 1.3% of the sample.

Taken with the paper, the label for treatment or condition translates to: nivolumab (PD-1 blockade) given before sampling. The DNeasy Blood and Tissue Kit was used to extract DNA from formalin-fixed paraffin-embedded specimens. Sample: lymph node tissue, taken from a patient treated with anti-PD-1 therapy. This sequence was found in a female donor with metastatic renal cell carcinoma. This chain is built from TRBV5-1 and TRBJ2-7; no D gene is confidently identified. The nucleotides are TGCGCCAGCAGCTTGGGTTACGAGCAGTACTTC. Translated, this gives CASSLGYEQYF. Joined to the reference TRBV5-1 and TRBJ2-7 proteins, this CDR3 gives the full variable domain: KAGVTQTPRYLIKTRGQQVTLSCSPISGHRSVSWYQQTPGQGLQFLFEYFSETQRNKGNFPGRFSGRQFSNSRSEMNVSTLELGDSALYLCASSLGYEQYFGPGTRLTVT.